This entry lists 8 T cell receptor beta chains sequenced from one sample in a study of blood T cell repertoires in COVID-19. The table came from immunoSEQ multiplex PCR; TCRdb's copy has only in-frame clones and leaves some out. This sample has roughly 380,000 clones, with roughly 90% found just once. Sequenced: peripheral blood. The receptors were gathered from a woman aged 40 to 50 with COVID-19, enrolled during active disease.

The V call is TRBV27, the J call TRBJ1-1; 7 nucleotides line up with TRBD1. Germline CDR1 reads MNHEY; CDR2 reads SMNVEV (reference sequence). Trimming took 5 bases from V and 1 from J; bases not matched to a gene: 10. The CDR3 consists of 16 residues. The chain's CDR3 is CASSTRQGGKNTEAFF. The CDR3 bases are TGTGCCAGCAGTACAAGACAGGGAGGTAAGAACACTGAAGCTTTCTTT.

The chain has TRBV5-1 and TRBJ1-3; D remains unclear. The ends were cut back, 1 base at V and 4 bases at J, with 9 bases in the middle. This CDR3 has 14 residues. Germline CDR1 reads SGHRS; CDR2 reads YFSETQ. CDR3 loop: CASSLTGIGNTIYF. The CDR3 DNA follows: TGCGCCAGCAGCTTGACCGGGATCGGAAACACCATATATTTT.

A remark on this clone: In the same sample, other DNA sequences code for this CDR3. This rearrangement joins TRBV4-3 to TRBJ1-6, with 7 bases aligning to TRBD1. This CDR3 comprises 15 residues. CDR1 is LGHNA and CDR2 is YSLEER in the germline V gene. V shed 0 bases and J 7 bases; nucleotides not matched to a gene: 3. The CDR3 spells CASSQETGSNSPLHF. As DNA, the CDR3 is TGCGCCAGCAGCCAAGAGACAGGGTCAAATTCACCCCTCCACTTT.

The sample holds many counts of this clone. In DNA form, the CDR3 reads TGTGCCAGCAGCCCACAGGGGAATGAGCAGTTCTTC. Its protein is CASSPQGNEQFF. The chain has TRBV11-2 and TRBJ2-1; 7 nucleotides align to TRBD1. The CDR3 sequence is 12 residues long. CDR1 is SGHAT, CDR2 FQNNGV, per germline. J gave up 7 bases and V 5 bases, and 2 bases lay outside the gene matches. Filled out from reference TRBV11-2 and TRBJ2-1, the complete variable domain reads EAGVAQSPRYKIIEKRQSVAFWCNPISGHATLYWYQQILGQGPKLLIQFQNNGVVDDSQLPKDRFSAERLKGVDSTLKIQPAKLEDSAVYLCASSPQGNEQFFGPGTRLTVL.

This chain connects TRBV7-2 to TRBJ1-5, with D uncertain. Germline CDR1 is SGHTA and CDR2 is FQGNSA. The V end lost 2 bases, the J end lost 5 bases, and 7 bases lay between the germline ends. CDR3 length: 13 amino acids. CDR3 residues: CASSLIPDQPQHF. CDR3 nucleotides: TGTGCCAGCAGCTTAATTCCAGATCAGCCCCAGCATTTT.

This chain joins TRBV6-1 and TRBJ1-2; the D is unclear. V was shortened by 2 bases and J by 5 bases, with 9 bases between the two germline ends. Germline CDR1 MNHNS, CDR2 SASEGT. The CDR3 has 13 residues. CDR3 DNA: TGTGCCAGCAGTGAAACCCAGTCTTATGGCTACACCTTC. The encoded protein is CASSETQSYGYTF.

The V gene is TRBV29-1, the J gene TRBJ1-2; unclear D gene. The germline V and J ends were trimmed by 7 bases and 8 bases, with 14 bases remaining between them. The germline V gene encodes CDR1 SQVTM and CDR2 ANQGSEA. This CDR3 region has 11 residues. The CDR3 sequence is CSGLSGVGYTF. The DNA of the CDR3 is TGCAGCGGGCTCTCGGGTGTCGGCTACACCTTC.

DNA for the CDR3: TGTGCCAGCATGGCCCTGACTAGCGGGATTTTTGATACGCAGTATTTT. Amino acids: CASMALTSGIFDTQYF. The V call is TRBV2, the J call TRBJ2-3; 11 positions match TRBD2. From germline, CDR1 is SNHLY and CDR2 FYNNEI. Germline trimming cut 7 bases from V and 6 bases from J; bases unmatched to any gene: 12. CDR3 length: 16 residues. Full variable domain (remainder filled in from reference TRBV2 and TRBJ2-3): EPEVTQTPSHQVTQMGQEVILRCVPISNHLYFYWYRQILGQKVEFLVSFYNNEISEKSEIFDDQFSVERPDGSNFTLKIRSTKLEDSAMYFCASMALTSGIFDTQYFGPGTRLTVL.